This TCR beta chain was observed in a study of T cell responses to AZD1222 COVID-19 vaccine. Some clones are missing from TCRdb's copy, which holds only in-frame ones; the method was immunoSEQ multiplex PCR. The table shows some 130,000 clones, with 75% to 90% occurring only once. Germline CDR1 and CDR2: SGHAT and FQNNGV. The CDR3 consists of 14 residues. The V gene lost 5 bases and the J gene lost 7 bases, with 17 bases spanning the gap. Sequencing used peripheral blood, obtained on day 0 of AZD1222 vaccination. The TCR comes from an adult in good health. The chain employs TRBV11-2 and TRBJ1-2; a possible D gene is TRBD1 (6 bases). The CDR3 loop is CASSPPTDRSGYTF. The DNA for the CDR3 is TGTGCCAGCAGCCCTCCAACCGACAGGTCTGGCTACACCTTC.